This T cell receptor beta chain is drawn from a study of blood T cell repertoires in COVID-19. The V end lost 7 bases, the J end lost 0 bases, and 19 bases lay between the germline ends. Germline-derived CDR1 and CDR2 are LNHDA and SQIVND (reference sequence). The CDR3 is 17 amino acids. Profiled with immunoSEQ multiplex PCR; TCRdb holds only in-frame clones, not every one. This table has around 110,000 clones, around 78% appearing once. The receptor comes from a man aged 30 to 45 with acute or convalescent COVID-19. This rearrangement joins TRBV19 to TRBJ1-3; possible D gene TRBD1, 5 bases. Sequencing used peripheral blood. As DNA, the CDR3 is TGTGCCAGTAAACGAACTGGAGGGGACCACTCTGGAAACACCATATATTTT. It is translated as CASKRTGGDHSGNTIYF.